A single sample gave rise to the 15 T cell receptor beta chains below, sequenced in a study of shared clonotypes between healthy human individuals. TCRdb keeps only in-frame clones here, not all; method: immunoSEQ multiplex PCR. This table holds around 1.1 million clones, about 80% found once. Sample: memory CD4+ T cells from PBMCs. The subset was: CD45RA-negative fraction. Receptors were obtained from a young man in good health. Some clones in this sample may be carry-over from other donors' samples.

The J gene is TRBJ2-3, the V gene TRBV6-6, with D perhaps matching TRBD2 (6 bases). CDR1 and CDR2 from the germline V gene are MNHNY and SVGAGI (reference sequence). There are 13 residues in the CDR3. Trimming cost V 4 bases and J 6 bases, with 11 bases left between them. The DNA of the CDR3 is TGTGCCAGCAGTTGGCGGGGCGGGGATACGCAGTATTTT. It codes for CASSWRGGDTQYF.

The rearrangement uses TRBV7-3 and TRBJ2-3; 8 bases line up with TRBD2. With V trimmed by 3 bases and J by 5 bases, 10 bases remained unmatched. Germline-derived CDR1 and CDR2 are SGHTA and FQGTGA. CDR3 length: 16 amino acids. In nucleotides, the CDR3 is TGTGCCAGCAGCTTTTCGGGAGCGGGAGTATTAGATACGCAGTATTTT. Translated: CASSFSGAGVLDTQYF.

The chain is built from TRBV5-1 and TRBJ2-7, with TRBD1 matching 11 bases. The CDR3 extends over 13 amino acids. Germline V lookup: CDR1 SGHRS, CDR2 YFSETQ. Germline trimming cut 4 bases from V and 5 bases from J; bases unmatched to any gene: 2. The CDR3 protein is CASSQGQGDEQYF. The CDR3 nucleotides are TGCGCCAGCAGCCAGGGACAGGGGGACGAGCAGTACTTC.

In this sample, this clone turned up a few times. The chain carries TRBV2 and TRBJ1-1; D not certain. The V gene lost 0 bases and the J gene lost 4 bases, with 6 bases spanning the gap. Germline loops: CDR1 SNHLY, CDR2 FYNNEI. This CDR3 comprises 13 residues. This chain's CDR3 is CASSEARFTEAFF. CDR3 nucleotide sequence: TGTGCCAGCAGTGAAGCCAGATTCACTGAAGCTTTCTTT.

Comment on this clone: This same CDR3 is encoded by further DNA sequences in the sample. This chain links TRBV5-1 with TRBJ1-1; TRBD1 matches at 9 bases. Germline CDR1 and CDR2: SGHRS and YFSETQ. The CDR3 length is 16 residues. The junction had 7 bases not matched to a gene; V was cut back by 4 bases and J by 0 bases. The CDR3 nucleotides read TGCGCCAGCAGCCCGGGACAGGGCAACATGAACACTGAAGCTTTCTTT. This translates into CASSPGQGNMNTEAFF.

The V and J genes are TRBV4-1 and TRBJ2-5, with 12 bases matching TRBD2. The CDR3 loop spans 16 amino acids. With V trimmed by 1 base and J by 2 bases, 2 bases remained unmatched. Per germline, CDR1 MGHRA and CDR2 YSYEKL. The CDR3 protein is CASSQGLAGGQETQYF. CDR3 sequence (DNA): TGCGCCAGCAGCCAAGGGCTAGCGGGAGGGCAAGAGACCCAGTACTTC.

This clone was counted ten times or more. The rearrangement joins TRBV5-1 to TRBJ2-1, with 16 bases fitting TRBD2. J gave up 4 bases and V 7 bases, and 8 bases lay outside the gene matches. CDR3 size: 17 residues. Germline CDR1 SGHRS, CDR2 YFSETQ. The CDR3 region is CASVPGLAGGLYNEQFF. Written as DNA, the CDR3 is TGCGCCAGCGTACCGGGACTAGCGGGAGGGCTTTACAATGAGCAGTTCTTC.

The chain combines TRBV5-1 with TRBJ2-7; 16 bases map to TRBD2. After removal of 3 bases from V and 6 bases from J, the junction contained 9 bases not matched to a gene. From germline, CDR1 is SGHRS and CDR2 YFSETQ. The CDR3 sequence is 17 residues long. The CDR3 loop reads CASSYQGTSGRGREQYF. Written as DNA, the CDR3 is TGCGCCAGCAGCTACCAGGGGACTAGCGGGAGGGGGCGCGAGCAGTACTTC.

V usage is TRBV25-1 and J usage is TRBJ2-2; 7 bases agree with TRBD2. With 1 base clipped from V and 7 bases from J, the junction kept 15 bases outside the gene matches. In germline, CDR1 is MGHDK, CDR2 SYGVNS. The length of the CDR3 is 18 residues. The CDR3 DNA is TGTGCCAGCAGTGAATCCCTGGGGAGGGAGGGCCGCGGCGGGGAGCTGTTTTTT. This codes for CASSESLGREGRGGELFF.

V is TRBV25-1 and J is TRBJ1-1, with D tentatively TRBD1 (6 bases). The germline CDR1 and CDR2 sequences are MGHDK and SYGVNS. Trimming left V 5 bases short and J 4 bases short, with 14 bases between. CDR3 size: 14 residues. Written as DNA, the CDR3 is TGTGCCAGCAGTAAGGGGGGGCAGGGCACTGAAGCTTTCTTT. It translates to CASSKGGQGTEAFF.

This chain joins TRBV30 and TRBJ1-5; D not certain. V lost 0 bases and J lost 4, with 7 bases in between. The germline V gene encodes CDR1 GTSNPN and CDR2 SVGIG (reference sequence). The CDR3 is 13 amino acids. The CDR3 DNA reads TGTGCCTGGAGTGTACAGACAAATCAGCCCCAGCATTTT. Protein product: CAWSVQTNQPQHF.

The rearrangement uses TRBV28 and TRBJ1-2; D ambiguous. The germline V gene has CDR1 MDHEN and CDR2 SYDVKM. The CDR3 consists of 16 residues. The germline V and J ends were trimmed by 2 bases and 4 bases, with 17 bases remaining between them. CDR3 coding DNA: TGTGCCAGCAGTTTAAGGAGCCCGGGCAGAACCTATGGCTACACCTTC. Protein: CASSLRSPGRTYGYTF.

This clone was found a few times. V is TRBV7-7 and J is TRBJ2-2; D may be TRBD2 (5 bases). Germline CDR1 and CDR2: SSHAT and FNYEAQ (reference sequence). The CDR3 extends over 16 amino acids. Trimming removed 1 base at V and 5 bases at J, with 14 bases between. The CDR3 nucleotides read TGTGCCAGCAGCTTAGGTCCCGGAGGAAGGACCGGGGAGCTGTTTTTT. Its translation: CASSLGPGGRTGELFF.

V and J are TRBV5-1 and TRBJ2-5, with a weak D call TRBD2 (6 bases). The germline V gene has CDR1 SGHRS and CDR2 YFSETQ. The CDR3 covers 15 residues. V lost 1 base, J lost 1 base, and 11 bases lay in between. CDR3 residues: CASSLSGDSQETQYF. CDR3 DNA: TGCGCCAGCAGCTTGTCGGGGGATAGCCAAGAGACCCAGTACTTC.

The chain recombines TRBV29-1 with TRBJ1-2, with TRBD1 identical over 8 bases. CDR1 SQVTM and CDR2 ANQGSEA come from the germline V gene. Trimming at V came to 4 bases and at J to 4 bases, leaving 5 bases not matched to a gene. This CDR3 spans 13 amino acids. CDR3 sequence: CSVVGTGFYGYTF. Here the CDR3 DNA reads TGCAGCGTTGTCGGGACAGGATTCTATGGCTACACCTTC.